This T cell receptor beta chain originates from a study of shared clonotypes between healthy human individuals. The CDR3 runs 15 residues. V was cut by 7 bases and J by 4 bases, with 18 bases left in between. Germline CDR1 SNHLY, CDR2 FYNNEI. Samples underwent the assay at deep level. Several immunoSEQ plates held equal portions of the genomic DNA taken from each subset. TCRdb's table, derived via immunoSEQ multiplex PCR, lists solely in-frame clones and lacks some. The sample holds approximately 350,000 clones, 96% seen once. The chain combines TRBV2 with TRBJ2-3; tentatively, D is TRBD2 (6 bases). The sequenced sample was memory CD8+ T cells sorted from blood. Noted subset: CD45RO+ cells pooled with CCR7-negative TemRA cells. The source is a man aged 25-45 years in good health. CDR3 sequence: CASKVVAGWADTQYF. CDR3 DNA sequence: TGTGCCAGCAAAGTAGTGGCGGGGTGGGCAGATACGCAGTATTTT.